The T cell receptor beta chain described here comes from a study of cytomegalovirus exposure and HLA in healthy donors. Findings of the study overall: According to the study, 160 or so TCR beta chains were cytomegalovirus-associated. According to reports, the classifier identified cytomegalovirus status with high specificity and sensitivity.

Trimming removed 5 bases from V and 3 bases from J, with 15 bases in between. The length of the CDR3 is 15 residues. Germline assignment: CDR1 PRHDT and CDR2 FYEKMQ (reference sequence). A note on this clone: Its cognate antigen is unknown.

The 120-subject validation cohort, separate from the approximately 670-subject first cohort, included the donors. Sequencing was performed with immunoSEQ multiplex PCR; in TCRdb, only in-frame clones are kept and a portion is missing. Altogether roughly 250,000 clones are present, 80% to 90% being singletons, with the ten largest covering 2.6%. This TCR derives from a young man in good health and CMV-seronegative. The sequencing sample was made of PBMCs. The V call is TRBV13, the J call TRBJ2-3, with TRBD2 as a possible D gene (5 bases). CDR3 protein: CASSPAEGGTDTQYF. DNA of the CDR3: TGTGCCAGCAGCCCAGCTGAGGGCGGGACAGATACGCAGTATTTT.